The clone carrying this T cell receptor (beta chain) was found a few times. As yet, its antigen is unknown. The data were taken from a study of T cell responses to AZD1222 COVID-19 vaccine. The study, taken as a whole, reports: Regions 160-218 and 743-854 dominated among vaccine-associated CD4 TCRs spanning spike.

Sequencing was performed with immunoSEQ multiplex PCR; in TCRdb, only in-frame clones are kept and a portion is missing. The table records tens of thousands of clones, approximately 90% of them present only once. This CDR3 has 15 residues. V shed 5 bases, J shed 7 bases, and the junction held 6 bases outside the gene matches. CDR1 and CDR2 (germline): SEHNR, FQNEAQ (reference sequence). The source is an adult in good health. J is TRBJ2-2 and V is TRBV7-9, with 11 nucleotides matching TRBD1. Sequenced here: peripheral blood, sampled on day 0 of AZD1222 vaccination. The CDR3 sequence: CASSPGTGGIGELFF. DNA for the CDR3: TGTGCCAGCAGCCCCGGGACAGGGGGGATCGGGGAGCTGTTTTTT. Combining the CDR3 with reference TRBV7-9 and TRBJ2-2 gives the whole variable domain DTGVSQNPRHKITKRGQNVTFRCDPISEHNRLYWYRQTLGQGPEFLTYFQNEAQLEKSRLLSDRFSAERPKGSFSTLEIQRTEQGDSAMYLCASSPGTGGIGELFFGEGSRLTVL.